Following are 15 T cell receptor beta chains from one sample sequenced in a study of blood T cell repertoires in COVID-19. TCRdb keeps only in-frame clones here, not all; method: immunoSEQ multiplex PCR. The data hold about 290,000 clones, with 89% observed a single time. Sample: peripheral blood. These receptors were obtained from a woman aged 25 to 45 with COVID-19, enrolled during active disease.

As DNA, the CDR3 is TGTGCCAGCAACCCTCCGGGACAGGGGGCCTATAGCAATCAGCCCCAGCATTTT. This codes for CASNPPGQGAYSNQPQHF. V usage is TRBV13 and J usage is TRBJ1-5, with 12 nucleotides matching TRBD1. Losses at the gene ends were 7 bases for V and 0 bases for J; bases not matched to a gene: 10. CDR3 length equals 18 residues. From germline, CDR1 is PRHDT and CDR2 FYEKMQ (reference sequence).

The J gene is TRBJ2-7, the V gene TRBV5-1, with a weak D call TRBD1 (5 bases). CDR1 and CDR2 from the germline V gene are SGHRS and YFSETQ. V was clipped by 2 bases and J by 7 bases, with 13 bases between them. CDR3 length: 13 residues. CDR3 DNA: TGCGCCAGCAGCTTCCCCCAGGGTGGGGAGCAGTACTTC. It translates to CASSFPQGGEQYF.

This rearrangement joins TRBV5-1 to TRBJ2-7; TRBD2 matches at 10 bases. Losses at the gene ends were 3 bases for V and 5 bases for J; bases not matched to a gene: 8. Germline values: CDR1 SGHRS, CDR2 YFSETQ. The CDR3 covers 15 residues. The chain's CDR3 is CASSYGLADVDEQYF. The CDR3 DNA is TGCGCCAGCAGCTACGGACTAGCGGACGTGGACGAGCAGTACTTC.

As for this clone: Other DNA sequences in this specimen translate into the identical CDR3. The chain has TRBV5-4 and TRBJ2-7; 10 nucleotides align to TRBD1. The germline V gene encodes CDR1 SGHNT and CDR2 YYREEE (reference sequence). The CDR3 runs 15 residues. The V gene end was trimmed by 4 bases and the J gene end by 0 bases; junction bases not matched to a gene: 4. The DNA of the CDR3 is TGTGCCAGCAGCCCCGGGACAGGGGCCTCCTACGAGCAGTACTTC. The encoded protein is CASSPGTGASYEQYF.

This chain uses TRBV14 with TRBJ1-2; weak D call: TRBD1 (5 bases). The germline gives CDR1 SGHDN, CDR2 FVKESK. The CDR3 is made up of 12 amino acids. V gave up 5 bases and J gave up 8 bases, with 12 bases separating them. CDR3 nucleotides: TGTGCCAGCAGCTGGCAGGGTGGAGGCTACACCTTC. It translates to CASSWQGGGYTF.

The genes are TRBV18 and TRBJ2-7, with TRBD1 matching 10 bases. V lost 2 bases and J lost 4; bases outside the gene matches: 2. This CDR3 is built from 14 residues. Germline lookup yields CDR1 KGHSH and CDR2 LQKENI. This CDR3 reads CASSPGDRGYEQYF. DNA of the CDR3: TGTGCCAGCTCACCAGGGGACAGGGGTTACGAGCAGTACTTC.

The genes are TRBV27 and TRBJ2-2, with D unclear. V was trimmed by 8 bases and J by 7 bases, leaving 8 bases between them. Per germline, CDR1 MNHEY and CDR2 SMNVEV (reference sequence). The CDR3 length is 11 residues. The CDR3 DNA reads TGTGCCAGCCAGTTCAGCGGGGAGCTGTTTTTT. It yields the protein CASQFSGELFF.

This clone was seen only a few times. A read error may account for a junction end that differs from germline. The CDR3: CASSEEAVRGHEQYF. CDR3 DNA: TGTGCCAGCAGCGAAGAGGCCGTAAGGGGCCACGAGCAGTACTTC. V is TRBV3-1 (or the pseudogene TRBV3-2) and J is TRBJ2-7; TRBD1 might be the D (5 bases). This CDR3 is 15 amino acids long. Per the germline V gene, CDR1 is LGHDT and CDR2 is YNNKEL (reference sequence).

The CDR3 loop reads CASRAGGVYNEQFF. The CDR3 DNA sequence: TGTGCCAGCAGGGCGGGGGGGGTCTACAATGAGCAGTTCTTC. This rearrangement joins TRBV27 to TRBJ2-1; 9 bases map to TRBD2. This CDR3 comprises 14 residues. The J segment lost 3 bases and the V segment lost 6 bases, leaving 3 bases of the junction unmatched. In germline, CDR1 is MNHEY, CDR2 SMNVEV (reference sequence).

This clone was detected a few times. V is TRBV28 and J is TRBJ1-6, with TRBD1 matching 9 bases. The junction had 9 bases not matched to a gene; V was cut back by 5 bases and J by 10 bases. Germline lookup yields CDR1 MDHEN and CDR2 SYDVKM. This CDR3 has 15 residues. In DNA form, the CDR3 reads TGTGCCAGCAGTCGAGGGACAGGGCCAGAATCACCCCTCCACTTT. It translates to CASSRGTGPESPLHF.

The V call is TRBV4-2, the J call TRBJ2-5, with TRBD2 as a possible D gene (5 bases). CDR3 length equals 18 residues. Trimming shortened V by 0 bases and J by 2 bases, and 19 bases separated the two germline ends. CDR1 LGHNA and CDR2 YNFKEQ come from the germline V gene. CDR3 nucleotide sequence: TGTGCCAGCAGCCAAGAAATTGGGGTGCGGAGCGGTCAAGAGACCCAGTACTTC. Protein: CASSQEIGVRSGQETQYF.

The table lists this clone with a few counts. The rearrangement links TRBV6-5 to TRBJ2-7, with D possibly matching TRBD1 (6 bases). The CDR3 consists of 15 residues. Trimming removed 4 bases at V and 3 bases at J, with 16 bases between. Looked up from germline, CDR1 is MNHEY and CDR2 is SVGAGI. CDR3 protein: CASSFAGARFYEQYF. The CDR3 coding sequence is TGTGCCAGCAGTTTTGCAGGGGCAAGATTCTACGAGCAGTACTTC.

The CDR3 sequence is CASSLDGGTNEKLFF. In DNA, the CDR3 is TGTGCCAGCAGCTTAGACGGCGGAACTAATGAAAAACTGTTTTTT. The V gene is TRBV7-9, the J gene TRBJ1-4, with D unclear. Trimming took 1 base from V and 1 from J, leaving 7 bases between them. Germline CDR1 is SEHNR and CDR2 is FQNEAQ (reference sequence). The CDR3 is 15 residues long.

The rearrangement uses TRBV7-6 and TRBJ2-6; maybe TRBD1 (6 bases). The germline V gene encodes CDR1 SGHVS and CDR2 FNYEAQ. Deletions cut 4 bases from V and 4 bases from J, with 14 bases between. The CDR3 is 16 residues long. The DNA for the CDR3 is TGTGCCAGCAGCTCTGGGTGGGGGCGCGGGGCCAACGTCCTGACTTTC. It specifies CASSSGWGRGANVLTF.

The chain uses TRBV5-4 and TRBJ2-2; D might be TRBD1 (6 bases). V lost 6 bases to trimming and J lost 1 base, with 7 bases between them. The CDR3 consists of 13 residues. Per germline, CDR1 SGHNT and CDR2 YYREEE (reference sequence). CDR3 nucleotide sequence: TGTGCCAGCACAGGGGTGAACACCGGGGAGCTGTTTTTT. Translated, it gives CASTGVNTGELFF. The full variable domain, rest sourced from reference TRBV5-4 and TRBJ2-2, is ETGVTQSPTHLIKTRGQQVTLRCSSQSGHNTVSWYQQALGQGPQFIFQYYREEENGRGNFPPRFSGLQFPNYSSELNVNALELDDSALYLCASTGVNTGELFFGEGSRLTVL.